This entry describes one TCR beta chain. The clone's antigen remains unknown. Base qualities were left out, and no much larger clone turns up one base away. Library prep was done by the immunoSEQ multiplex PCR assay. A mixture of 60 forward primers for TCR Vbeta segments and 13 reverse primers for TCR Jbeta segments was used in the multiplex PCR. Amplification of the CDR3 region of rearranged TCR beta genes was performed with a multiplex PCR assay on genomic DNA. The Illumina HiSeq System was used to sequence the amplified TCR beta libraries as 87-base-pair reads. Concerning the study's data processing: A later analysis counted some 80 million unique TCR beta chains across the 500 to 850 repertoires, and 9.5 million to 11 million of these chains were shared by at least two donors. A nearest-neighbor algorithm error-corrected the raw reads and collapsed the reads into unique sequences, merging closely related sequences to remove PCR and sequencing errors. V, D and J gene segments were assigned by aligning CDR3 sequences to IMGT reference sequences. For a sequence to be retained, a match of at least six nucleotides to both a V gene segment and a J gene segment was required. Rearrangements were called productive when the CDR3 lacked stop codons and stayed in frame with V and J; all others were non-productive. Following IMGT convention, CDR3 was defined as the stretch from the second conserved V-encoded cysteine to the conserved J-encoded phenylalanine. Sequences without an unambiguous match to a single V gene segment were excluded from the earlier analysis of a few hundred of the donors. In an earlier analysis of roughly 600 of the donors, a V segment was called functional when productive rearrangements were above 56.7%, and segregating when the standard deviation between donors exceeded 5%. A statistical classification framework was built to diagnose cytomegalovirus status from the catalog of TCR beta chain sequences. In a later analysis, TCR nucleotide sequences were compared against IMGT/GENE-DB human TR gene sequences so that V and J genes could be assigned. A later analysis assigned CDR3 sequences and most-parsimonious VDJ recombination scenarios with the TCRdist pipeline. In a later analysis, each TCR beta chain was defined by its CDR3 amino acid sequence together with its V-gene family, and reads without a unique V-gene family were excluded. To address suspected cross-contamination and a sequencing artifact, a later analysis removed approximately 600 highly shared, low-generation-probability nucleotide sequences. In a later analysis, a clonal expansion index was calculated for each public chain from normalized within-repertoire ranks of inferred template counts. In a later analysis, generation probabilities were computed with a VDJ recombination model fitted to out-of-frame rearrangements, and the resulting probabilities were checked against IGoR. Hypergeometric tests were used in a later analysis to score TCR-TCR, TCR-HLA and TCR-CMV co-occurrence, with a repertoire-size bias correction applied to the TCR pairs. In a later analysis, false discovery rates were estimated by permuting HLA or CMV assignments 20 times. In a later analysis, co-occurring TCRs were grouped using DBSCAN, with TCRdist sequence similarity added in when clustering inside HLA-allele-positive subsets. For co-occurrence clustering, repertoires with fewer than 30,000 or more than 120,000 public chains were excluded, along with 5 or 6 repertoires with anomalous nucleotide sharing. TCRdb mirrors the immuneACCESS table, restricted to in-frame sequences. Some clones are absent from its copies; in checked studies, under half trace to an unresolved V gene, and the reason for the others is unknown. For V, J and clone size, that table is used; D and trimming come from the DNA. Recorded for this sample are about 190,000 clones; over 75% of them occurred a single time. In total, the top ten clones hold less than 4.5% of the sample.

The data were taken from a study of cytomegalovirus exposure and HLA in healthy donors (dated by TCRdb to about 2017). Broadly, across the study: According to an earlier analysis of a few hundred of the donors, 150 million to 200 million T cells yielded 90 million to 140 million unique TCR beta sequences and 276 Gb of sequence data. In an earlier analysis of about 590 of the donors, high-throughput TCR beta sequencing was used to judge whether each TCR beta V gene segment behaved as functional or pseudogenic. A later genetic analysis took genome-wide SNP genotypes for about 65% of the 666 donors and used that subset as a discovery cohort. A later analysis re-analyzed previously published TCR beta repertoires from approximately 670 donors and added high-resolution HLA genotyping to study TCR occurrence patterns. The T cell repertoires of 670 or so subjects were profiled by immunosequencing and related to cytomegalovirus serostatus. Among the roughly 390 genotyped donors, roughly 80% belonged to the genetic ancestry cluster associated with self-reported Caucasian donors. An early release covering just under 650 HLA-typed donors comprised approximately 300 gigabases of sequencing data and 65 million to 100 million unique TCR sequences. In addition to the first cohort of around 670 subjects, a separate validation cohort of about 120 different subjects was used. Every discovery cohort repertoire had been produced on one sequencing platform. The later analysis used no new phenotypic data to find candidate immune exposures, relying instead on TCR beta sequences and their occurrence across donors. The study combined high-throughput TCR immunosequencing, statistical association of individual TCRs with disease status, and machine learning to predict cytomegalovirus infection status. The study was designed to test whether signatures of past pathogen exposure could be identified by cataloging public T cell receptors. HLA typing covered class I and class II loci at four-digit resolution. Donor age, sex, ethnicity and CMV serostatus were collected together with the repertoire data. The number of typed donors differed by locus: about 620-640 for A, B, C, DRB1 and DQB1; 500 to 550 for DQA1; 606 for DPA1; and roughly 470 for DPB1. Across about 370 genotyped donors of the cohort, an average of roughly 250,000 unique TCR beta nucleotide sequences per donor were sequenced, and 15% to 20% of those sequences were non-productive. Because of strong linkage in the cohort, roughly 5 DR-DQ haplotypes were treated as single units for association and clustering.

In total, 666 healthy bone marrow donors made up the cohort. At the time of sampling, every cohort member was nominally healthy, though immune exposures that went unrecorded were likely present. The donor was CMV seronegative and belonged to the group of around 400 seronegative cohort members. A peripheral blood sample was provided by each donor, and peripheral blood mononuclear cells were used for TCR beta sequencing. Genomic DNA was extracted from the blood cell samples with the Qiagen DNeasy Blood Extraction Kit. Cut back by 6 bases and 1 base, the V and J ends lie 15 bases apart. The CDR3 sequence holds 15 residues, the cysteine and phenylalanine included. The read is trimmed to its CDR3 DNA, 45 bases read in frame from base 1. The germline V gene (reference sequence) provides CDR1 MNHEY and CDR2 SMNVEV. Overall results and qualifications from the work: A later genetic analysis associated a missense DCLRE1C variant with V-gene and J-gene trimming of TCR beta chains, and an independent cohort replicated the association. While some public TCRs were present in many individuals, most TCR sequences turned up only very rarely across donors. In an earlier analysis of some 540 of the donors, most TCR beta V segments appeared in productive rearrangements about 90% or about 30% of the time, broadly matching IMGT annotations. A later analysis found that TCR association rates varied across HLA loci, with DRB1 alleles showing the most associated TCRs and HLA-C alleles the fewest. In vitro tests confirmed that three of the cytomegalovirus-associated TCR beta chains recognize cytomegalovirus antigens. A later analysis found that most CMV-associated TCR beta chains appeared HLA-restricted, with HLA associations seemingly driven largely by CMV exposure. Strong co-occurrence of HLA alleles, especially DR and DQ, made assigning TCR associations to individual alleles difficult. Because the 87-base-pair reads could not distinguish some IMGT-functional V segments, including TRBV6-2 and TRBV6-3, those segments were excluded. Because HLA typing was missing for some donors at each locus, association tests included only the typed subset. Linkage disequilibrium might explain the correlated functional status among segregating V segments, but an unknown experimental factor could not be excluded. The sequencing pipeline was judged likely to have produced a cluster of highly shared sequence variants as a technical artifact. A later analysis associated around 16,000 TCR beta sequences with specific HLA alleles at a false discovery rate of 0.05. Compared with the approximately 670-donor mean, donors in an Asian-associated ancestry cluster had fewer N-insertions in productive TCRs, according to a later genetic analysis. The classifier was reported to diagnose cytomegalovirus status with high specificity and sensitivity in both the original cohort and the validation cohort. CMV serostatus was the only immune exposure information available for the cohort. In a later analysis, HLA-associated TCR beta chains were found to be more clonally expanded and to have lower generation probabilities than equally common non-associated chains. The presence/absence analyses assumed that sequencing depth was roughly uniform across donors, and that assumption may not be true. The study gave a list of 150 to 200 TCR beta chains associated with cytomegalovirus. The earlier analysis of some 540 of the donors excluded seventeen rarely observed V segments, including chromosome 9 orphons, because counts were too low. The cohort was sequenced for TCR beta chains only, and without alpha or paired-chain data the features that could be detected were limited. A further reported finding was that TCR beta sequences accurately predicted the HLA-A and HLA-B alleles for most subjects in the first cohort. A later analysis reported that several top co-occurrence clusters appeared linked to parvovirus B19, influenza, CMV and Epstein-Barr virus. The authors suggested that the approach could potentially be extended to other disease states and immunological phenotypes.

The sequencing sample was made of PBMCs. The receptor chain draws on TRBV27 and TRBJ2-5; the best D guess is TRBD1, with 6 bases matching. The origin of this receptor is a man aged 45 to 65 in good health and CMV-seronegative. The CDR3 loop reads CASSRTQGTQETQYF. The nucleotides read TGTGCCAGCAGCAGGACACAGGGAACCCAAGAGACCCAGTACTTC.